Presented here are 6 T cell receptor beta chains from one specimen sequenced in a study of shared clonotypes between healthy human individuals. Produced via immunoSEQ multiplex PCR; TCRdb's table is partial and in-frame only. The table includes around 1.4 million clones, around 98.5% detected once. The material sequenced was naive CD4+ T cells sorted from blood. Subset: CD45RA+ positively selected. The receptors come from a man aged 25 to 40 in good health.

This chain links TRBV7-2 with TRBJ2-5, with 14 bases aligning to TRBD2. This CDR3 is 17 amino acids long. V lost 5 bases to trimming and J lost 4 bases; unmatched junction nucleotides: 9. Germline V gene lookup returns CDR1 SGHTA and CDR2 FQGNSA. The CDR3 loop is CASSPRGLAGASETQYF. The CDR3 nucleotides are TGTGCCAGCAGCCCCCGGGGACTAGCGGGAGCATCAGAGACCCAGTACTTC. Full variable domain (remainder filled in from reference TRBV7-2 and TRBJ2-5): GAGVSQSPSNKVTEKGKDVELRCDPISGHTALYWYRQSLGQGLEFLIYFQGNSAPDKSGLPSDRFSAERTGGSVSTLTIQRTQQEDSAVYLCASSPRGLAGASETQYFGPGTRLLVL.

The chain links TRBV5-1 to TRBJ2-3; 9 bases match TRBD1. Looked up from germline, CDR1 is SGHRS and CDR2 is YFSETQ. The junction had 2 bases not matched to a gene; V was cut back by 4 bases and J by 2 bases. The CDR3 extends over 14 amino acids. CDR3 in DNA: TGCGCCAGCAGCCGGGACAGGGCCACAGATACGCAGTATTTT. It yields the protein CASSRDRATDTQYF. Filled out from reference TRBV5-1 and TRBJ2-3, the complete variable domain reads KAGVTQTPRYLIKTRGQQVTLSCSPISGHRSVSWYQQTPGQGLQFLFEYFSETQRNKGNFPGRFSGRQFSNSRSEMNVSTLELGDSALYLCASSRDRATDTQYFGPGTRLTVL.

The CDR3 sequence: CASSIGADRTYEQYF. In DNA form, the CDR3 reads TGTGCCAGTAGTATCGGGGCGGACCGTACCTACGAGCAGTACTTC. The rearrangement uses TRBV19 and TRBJ2-7; the D call may be TRBD1 or TRBD2 (5 bases each). V lost 3 bases and J lost 2, with 14 bases in between. Looked up from germline, CDR1 is LNHDA and CDR2 is SQIVND (reference sequence). CDR3 size: 15 residues.

J is TRBJ2-7 and V is TRBV6-5; possible D gene TRBD1, 6 bases. Germline CDR1 reads MNHEY; CDR2 reads SVGAGI. V shed 5 bases and J shed 0 bases, with 8 bases lying between them. This CDR3 has 13 amino acids. The CDR3 reads CASSDRSSYEQYF. CDR3 DNA: TGTGCCAGCAGTGACAGGAGCTCCTACGAGCAGTACTTC.

J is TRBJ2-2 and V is TRBV4-2, with D possibly being TRBD1 or TRBD2 (6 bases each). V lost 0 bases to trimming and J lost 3 bases, with 14 bases between them. This CDR3 is built from 17 residues. Germline V gene data show CDR1 as LGHNA and CDR2 as YNFKEQ. CDR3 protein: CASSQEPTGAYTGELFF. CDR3 sequence (DNA): TGTGCCAGCAGCCAAGAGCCGACGGGGGCGTACACCGGGGAGCTGTTTTTT.

The V and J genes are TRBV28 and TRBJ1-4; D might be TRBD1 (6 bases). Germline assignment: CDR1 MDHEN and CDR2 SYDVKM. Between the trimmed V and J ends, which lost 3 bases and 5 bases, there was a span of 10 bases. CDR3 length equals 14 residues. As DNA, the CDR3 is TGTGCCAGCAGTTTGACAGGACGCAATGAAAAACTGTTTTTT. Its translation is CASSLTGRNEKLFF.